This TCR beta chain was observed in a study of T cells in Graves' hyperthyroidism and ophthalmopathy. Study results and caveats: Stable hyperthyroidism was separated from ophthalmopathy by a model based on 13 V-J features. Most thyroid clonotypes that were expanded above 0.001 also turned up in blood.

The hyperthyroidism patients had all been newly diagnosed, and their disease duration was under 2 months. Their ages ranged from 18 to 65 years. Notes on this clonotype: Its cognate antigen is unknown.

V dropped 4 bases and J dropped 1 base, with 7 bases sitting between them. Germline V gene data show CDR1 as SEHNR and CDR2 as FQNEAQ (reference sequence). The CDR3 runs to 13 residues. Using RNA transcripts as the source, TCR beta CDR3 regions were amplified. Carried out on the TCR CDR3, a first-round RT-PCR used the HTBI primer set. TCRdb redid the calling of the multiplex PCR reads with MiXCR, one entry per CDR3 protein. The sample holds 75,000 to 100,000 distinct CDR3 sequences, roughly 49% seen once. The TCR originated in a woman aged 40 to 50 with Graves' hyperthyroidism. This chain connects TRBV7-9 to TRBJ1-1; D gene uncertain. Source material: blood. The CDR3 loop is CASSWPQNTEAFF. The DNA of the CDR3 is TGTGCCAGCAGCTGGCCTCAGAACACTGAAGCTTTCTTT.